This T cell receptor beta chain was identified during a study of metastatic and nonmetastatic thyroid tumors. All patients were treatment-naive before thyroid surgery. Source study methods: Clinicopathological groups supplied CDR3 differences that were used to build a distant-metastasis classifier for papillary thyroid cancer. MiXCR was used by TCRdb to re-call the PCR reads. TCRdb, not the original authors, processed these V and J calls. The table records some 2,500 clones, 25% to 30% of them present only once. This clone is large. This CDR3 is 14 amino acids long. V was clipped by 2 bases and J by 5 bases, with 9 bases between them. Germline CDR1 is SEHNR and CDR2 is FQNEAQ (reference sequence).

The origin of this receptor is a female donor with papillary thyroid cancer or a benign thyroid nodule (not recorded which). Some clones in this sample may be carry-over from other donors' samples. The chain has TRBV7-9 and TRBJ1-4; D remains unclear. Sequenced: tumor tissue. DNA for the CDR3: TGTGCCAGCAGCTTAAGACGGGAGAATGAAAAACTGTTTTTT. Its protein is CASSLRRENEKLFF.